This T cell receptor beta chain appears in the sequencing data of a study of shared clonotypes between healthy human individuals. The CDR3 runs 13 residues. Germline V gene lookup returns CDR1 GTSNPN and CDR2 SVGIG (reference sequence). TCRdb's table, derived via immunoSEQ multiplex PCR, lists solely in-frame clones and lacks some. The sample yields 2,500,000 or so clones, under 95% seen once. Sequences were obtained from naive CD4+ T cells from PBMCs. Subset reported: CD45RA+ positively selected. The receptor comes from a man between 18 and 29 years old in good health. Some clones in this sample may be carry-over from other donors' samples. The chain joins TRBV30 to TRBJ2-5; tentative D call: TRBD2 (5 bases). TRBJ2-7 matches the DNA end more closely, so the J call is doubtful. CDR3 region: CAWSAGFTYEQYF. The DNA for the CDR3 is TGTGCCTGGAGCGCGGGTTTCACCTACGAGCAGTACTTC.